The clone carrying this T cell receptor (beta chain) was found once. Its antigen is undetermined. This entry comes from a study of T cell responses to AZD1222 COVID-19 vaccine. Study-wide findings and caveats: Vaccine-associated CD4 TCRs ranged over spike, dominating at 160-218 and 743-854. Among those given AZD1222, only five or six were seropositive at baseline. Sampling that yielded the repertoires occurred only after the peak T cell response.

Germline V gene sequence: CDR1 SGHTA, CDR2 FQGNSA. Unmatched junction bases numbered 4, after V lost 3 bases and J lost 3 bases. The CDR3 is 15 residues long. Only in-frame clones appear in the TCRdb table, and some are missing; sequencing was by immunoSEQ multiplex PCR. The sample yields 150,000 to 200,000 clones, about nine tenths seen once. The source was peripheral blood, collected on day 0 of AZD1222 vaccination. This TCR was sampled from an adult in good health. V usage is TRBV7-2 and J usage is TRBJ2-2; 7 bases map to TRBD2. The CDR3 region is CASSFKGRDTGELFF. CDR3 sequence (DNA): TGTGCCAGCAGCTTCAAGGGGAGGGACACCGGGGAGCTGTTTTTT.